Reported below is one T cell receptor beta chain. The CDR3 extends over 15 amino acids. The ends were cut back, 7 bases at V and 0 bases at J, with 13 bases in the middle. Germline V gives CDR1 MDHEN, CDR2 SYDVKM. The protocol was immunoSEQ multiplex PCR, while the TCRdb copy is restricted to in-frame clones and leaves out a portion. This sample has some 140,000 clones, with about 93% found just once. The data were taken from a study of T cell responses to AZD1222 COVID-19 vaccine. Material: peripheral blood, obtained 28 days after the second AZD1222 dose. The TCR comes from an adult who received the AZD1222 COVID-19 vaccine. The rearrangement uses TRBV28 and TRBJ1-3; D call uncertain. The CDR3 DNA sequence: TGTGCCAGCATGCCCAGGCCCTTCTCTGGAAACACCATATATTTT. Translation gives CASMPRPFSGNTIYF.